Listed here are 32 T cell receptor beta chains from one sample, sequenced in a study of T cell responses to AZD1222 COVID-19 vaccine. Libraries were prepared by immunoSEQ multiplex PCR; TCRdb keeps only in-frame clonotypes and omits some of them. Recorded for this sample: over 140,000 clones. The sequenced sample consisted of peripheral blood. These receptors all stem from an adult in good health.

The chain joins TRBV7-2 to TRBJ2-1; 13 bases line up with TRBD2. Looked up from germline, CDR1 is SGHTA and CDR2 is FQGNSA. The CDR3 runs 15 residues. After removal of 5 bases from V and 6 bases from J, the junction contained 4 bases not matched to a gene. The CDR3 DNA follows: TGTGCCAGCAGCACTAGCGGGGGGGCCCTCAATGAGCAGTTCTTC. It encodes CASSTSGGALNEQFF.

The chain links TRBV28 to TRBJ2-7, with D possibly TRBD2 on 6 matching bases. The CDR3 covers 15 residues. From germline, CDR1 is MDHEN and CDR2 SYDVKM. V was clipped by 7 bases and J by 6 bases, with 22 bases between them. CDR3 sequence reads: CASITGTASPGEQYF. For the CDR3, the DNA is TGTGCCAGCATCACCGGGACTGCATCTCCTGGCGAGCAGTACTTC.

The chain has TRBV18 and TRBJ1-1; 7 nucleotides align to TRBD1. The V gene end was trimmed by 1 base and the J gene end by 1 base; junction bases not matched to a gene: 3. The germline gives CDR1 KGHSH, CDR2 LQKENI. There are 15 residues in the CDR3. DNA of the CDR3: TGTGCCAGCTCACCACGTCCAGGGGGGAACACTGAAGCTTTCTTT. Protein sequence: CASSPRPGGNTEAFF.

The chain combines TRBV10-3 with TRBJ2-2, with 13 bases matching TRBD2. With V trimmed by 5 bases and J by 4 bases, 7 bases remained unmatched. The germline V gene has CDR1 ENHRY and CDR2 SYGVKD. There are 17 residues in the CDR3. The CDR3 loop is CAISPGLAGQGTGELFF. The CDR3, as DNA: TGTGCCATCAGTCCGGGACTAGCGGGGCAGGGCACCGGGGAGCTGTTTTTT.

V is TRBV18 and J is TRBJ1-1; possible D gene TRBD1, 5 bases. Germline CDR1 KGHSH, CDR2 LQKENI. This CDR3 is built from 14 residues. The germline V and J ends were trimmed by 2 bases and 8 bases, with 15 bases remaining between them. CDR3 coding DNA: TGTGCCAGCTCACCAGCTATCGGGGCCGCAGAAGCTTTCTTT. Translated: CASSPAIGAAEAFF.

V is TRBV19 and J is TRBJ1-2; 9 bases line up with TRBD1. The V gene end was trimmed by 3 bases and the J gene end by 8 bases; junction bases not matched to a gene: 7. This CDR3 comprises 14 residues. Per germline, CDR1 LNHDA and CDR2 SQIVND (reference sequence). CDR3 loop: CASSIPGQGRGYTF. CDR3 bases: TGTGCCAGTAGTATCCCAGGACAGGGGCGAGGCTACACCTTC.

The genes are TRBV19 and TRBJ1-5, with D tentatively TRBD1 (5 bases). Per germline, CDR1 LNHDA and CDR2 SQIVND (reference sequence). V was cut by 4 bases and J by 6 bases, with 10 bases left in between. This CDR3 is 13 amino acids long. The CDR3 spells CASSTGRGQPQHF. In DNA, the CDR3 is TGTGCCAGTAGTACAGGGCGCGGTCAGCCCCAGCATTTT.

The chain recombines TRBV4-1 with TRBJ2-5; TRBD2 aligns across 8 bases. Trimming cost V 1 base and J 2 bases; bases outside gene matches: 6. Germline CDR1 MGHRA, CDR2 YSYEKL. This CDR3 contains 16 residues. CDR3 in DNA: TGCGCCAGCAGCCAAGCGGGAGGGGGAGGACAAGAGACCCAGTACTTC. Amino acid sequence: CASSQAGGGGQETQYF.

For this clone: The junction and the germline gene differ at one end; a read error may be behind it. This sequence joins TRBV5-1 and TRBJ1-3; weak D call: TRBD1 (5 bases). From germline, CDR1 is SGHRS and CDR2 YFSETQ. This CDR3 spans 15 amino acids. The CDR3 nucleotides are TGCGCCAGCAGCTTGGACGTGGGGACTGGGAACACCATATATTTT. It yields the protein CASSLDVGTGNTIYF.

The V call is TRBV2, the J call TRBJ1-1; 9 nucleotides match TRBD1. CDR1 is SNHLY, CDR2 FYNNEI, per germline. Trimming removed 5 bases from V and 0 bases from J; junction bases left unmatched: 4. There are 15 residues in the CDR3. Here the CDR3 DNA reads TGTGCCAGCAGTCGGACAGGGGCCTTGAACACTGAAGCTTTCTTT. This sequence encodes CASSRTGALNTEAFF.

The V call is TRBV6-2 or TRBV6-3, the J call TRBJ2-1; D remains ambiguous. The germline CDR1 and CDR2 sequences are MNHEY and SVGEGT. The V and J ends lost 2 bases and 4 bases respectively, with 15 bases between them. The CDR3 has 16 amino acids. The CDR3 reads CASSYIEDRPYNEQFF. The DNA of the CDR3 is TGTGCCAGCAGTTACATTGAAGATAGGCCATACAATGAGCAGTTCTTC.

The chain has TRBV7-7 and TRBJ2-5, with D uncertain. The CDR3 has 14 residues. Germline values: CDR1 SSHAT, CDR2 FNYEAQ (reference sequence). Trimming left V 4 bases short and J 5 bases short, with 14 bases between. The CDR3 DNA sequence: TGTGCCAGCAGCTCCCTGGGCCGTACGGAGACCCAGTACTTC. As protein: CASSSLGRTETQYF.

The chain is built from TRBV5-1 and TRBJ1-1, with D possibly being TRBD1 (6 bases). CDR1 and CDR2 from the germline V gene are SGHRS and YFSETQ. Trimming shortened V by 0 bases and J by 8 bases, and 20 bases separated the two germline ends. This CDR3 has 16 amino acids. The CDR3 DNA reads TGCGCCAGCAGCTTGGAGGGACAATCGTTTAACCGAGAAGCTTTCTTT. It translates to CASSLEGQSFNREAFF.

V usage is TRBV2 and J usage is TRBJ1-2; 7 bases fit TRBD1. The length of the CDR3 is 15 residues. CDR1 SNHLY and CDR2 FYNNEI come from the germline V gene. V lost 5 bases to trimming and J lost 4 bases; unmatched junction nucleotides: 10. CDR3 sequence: CASSPPGQPAYGYTF. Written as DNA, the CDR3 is TGTGCCAGCAGTCCCCCGGGACAGCCAGCCTATGGCTACACCTTC.

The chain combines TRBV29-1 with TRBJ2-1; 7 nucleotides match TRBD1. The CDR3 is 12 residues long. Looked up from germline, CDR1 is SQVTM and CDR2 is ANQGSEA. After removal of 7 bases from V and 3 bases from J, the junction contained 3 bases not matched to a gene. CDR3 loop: CSAAGGYNEQFF. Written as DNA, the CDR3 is TGCAGCGCGGCAGGGGGCTACAATGAGCAGTTCTTC.

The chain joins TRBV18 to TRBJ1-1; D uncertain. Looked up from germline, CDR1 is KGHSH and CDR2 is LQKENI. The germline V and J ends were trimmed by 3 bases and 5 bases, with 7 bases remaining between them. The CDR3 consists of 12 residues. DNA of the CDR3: TGTGCCAGCTCACCGGTCGGGACTGAAGCTTTCTTT. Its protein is CASSPVGTEAFF.

Here the CDR3 reads CASRATGYGYTF. As DNA, the CDR3 is TGTGCCAGCAGAGCTACTGGCTATGGCTACACCTTC. The chain has TRBV28 and TRBJ1-2; D call uncertain. The germline gives CDR1 MDHEN, CDR2 SYDVKM. The CDR3 consists of 12 residues. Trimming pared 6 bases from V and 4 bases from J, leaving 9 bases between.

In DNA, the CDR3 is TGTGCCAGCAGCTTAGGTCGGCCCGTGGGGGGCACAGATACGCAGTATTTT. It codes for CASSLGRPVGGTDTQYF. The chain has TRBV7-3 and TRBJ2-3, with D perhaps being TRBD1 or TRBD2 (5 bases each). The CDR3 has 17 residues. Trimming removed 2 bases at V and 1 base at J, with 16 bases between. CDR1 and CDR2 (germline): SGHTA, FQGTGA.

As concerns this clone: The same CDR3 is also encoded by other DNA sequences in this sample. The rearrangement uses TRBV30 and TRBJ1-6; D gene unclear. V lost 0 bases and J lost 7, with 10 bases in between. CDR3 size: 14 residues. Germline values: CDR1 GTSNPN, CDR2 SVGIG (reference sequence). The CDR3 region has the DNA TGTGCCTGGAGTGTTTCGTCTTCCAATTCACCCCTCCACTTT. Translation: CAWSVSSSNSPLHF.

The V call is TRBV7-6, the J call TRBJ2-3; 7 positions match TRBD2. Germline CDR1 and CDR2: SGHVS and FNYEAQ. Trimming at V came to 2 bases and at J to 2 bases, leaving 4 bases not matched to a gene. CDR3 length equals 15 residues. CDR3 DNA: TGTGCCAGCAGCTTATCGGGGGGAACCACAGATACGCAGTATTTT. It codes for CASSLSGGTTDTQYF.

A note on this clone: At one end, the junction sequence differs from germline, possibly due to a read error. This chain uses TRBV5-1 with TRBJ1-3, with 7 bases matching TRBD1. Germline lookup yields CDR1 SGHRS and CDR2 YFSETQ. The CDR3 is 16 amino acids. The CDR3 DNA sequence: TGCGCCAGCAGCTTGGCCTTTGGACAGGCTGGGAACACCATATATTTT. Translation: CASSLAFGQAGNTIYF.

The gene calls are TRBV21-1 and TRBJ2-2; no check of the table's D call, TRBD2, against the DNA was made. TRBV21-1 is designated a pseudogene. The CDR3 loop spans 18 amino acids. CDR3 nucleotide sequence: TGTGCCAGCAGCCTCTTACCCCGAGGGAGTGATGGCACCGGGGAGCTGTTTTTT. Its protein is CASSLLPRGSDGTGELFF.

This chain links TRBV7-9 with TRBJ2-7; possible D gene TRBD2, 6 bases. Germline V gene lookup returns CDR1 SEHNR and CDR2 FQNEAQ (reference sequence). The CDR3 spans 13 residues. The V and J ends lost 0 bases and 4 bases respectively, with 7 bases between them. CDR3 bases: TGTGCCAGCAGCTTAGCGGAGGGATACGAGCAGTACTTC. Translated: CASSLAEGYEQYF.

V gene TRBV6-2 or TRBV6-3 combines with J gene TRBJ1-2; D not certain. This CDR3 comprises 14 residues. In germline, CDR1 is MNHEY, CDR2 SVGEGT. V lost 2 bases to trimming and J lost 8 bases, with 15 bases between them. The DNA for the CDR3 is TGTGCCAGCAGTTACACCTCCACGTTCTGGGGCTACACCTTC. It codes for CASSYTSTFWGYTF.

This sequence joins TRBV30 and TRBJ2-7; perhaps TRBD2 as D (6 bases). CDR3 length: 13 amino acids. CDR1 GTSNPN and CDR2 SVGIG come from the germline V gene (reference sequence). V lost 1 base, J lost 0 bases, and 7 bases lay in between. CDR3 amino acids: CAWSGLGSYEQYF. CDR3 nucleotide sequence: TGTGCCTGGAGTGGACTAGGCTCCTACGAGCAGTACTTC.

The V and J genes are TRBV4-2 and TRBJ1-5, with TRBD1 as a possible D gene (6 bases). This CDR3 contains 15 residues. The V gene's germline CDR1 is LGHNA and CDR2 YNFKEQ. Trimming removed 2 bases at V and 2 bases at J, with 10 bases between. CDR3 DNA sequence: TGTGCCAGCAGCCAATCCCGACAGGGCAATCAGCCCCAGCATTTT. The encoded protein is CASSQSRQGNQPQHF.

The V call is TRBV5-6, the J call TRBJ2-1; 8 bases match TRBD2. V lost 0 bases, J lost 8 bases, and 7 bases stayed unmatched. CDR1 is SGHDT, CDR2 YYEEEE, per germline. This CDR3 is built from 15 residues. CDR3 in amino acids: CASSLVRGGRDEQFF. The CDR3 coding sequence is TGTGCCAGCAGCTTGGTTCGGGGGGGCCGGGATGAGCAGTTCTTC.

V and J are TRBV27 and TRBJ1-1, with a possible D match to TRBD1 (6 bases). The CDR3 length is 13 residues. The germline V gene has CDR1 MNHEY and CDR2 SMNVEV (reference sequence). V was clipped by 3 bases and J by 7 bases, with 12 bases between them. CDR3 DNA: TGTGCCAGCAGTTTCTCTGACAGGCTTGAAGCTTTCTTT. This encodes CASSFSDRLEAFF.

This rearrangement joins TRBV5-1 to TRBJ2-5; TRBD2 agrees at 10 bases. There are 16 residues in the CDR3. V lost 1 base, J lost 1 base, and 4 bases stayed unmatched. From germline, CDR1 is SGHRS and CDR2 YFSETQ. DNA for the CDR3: TGCGCCAGCAGCTTGATCCTAGCGGGGGCCCAAGAGACCCAGTACTTC. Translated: CASSLILAGAQETQYF. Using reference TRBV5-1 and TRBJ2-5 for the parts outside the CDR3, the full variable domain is KAGVTQTPRYLIKTRGQQVTLSCSPISGHRSVSWYQQTPGQGLQFLFEYFSETQRNKGNFPGRFSGRQFSNSRSEMNVSTLELGDSALYLCASSLILAGAQETQYFGPGTRLLVL.

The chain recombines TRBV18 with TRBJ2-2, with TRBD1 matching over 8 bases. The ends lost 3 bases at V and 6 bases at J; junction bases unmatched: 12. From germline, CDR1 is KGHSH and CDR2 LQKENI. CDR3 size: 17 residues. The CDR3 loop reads CASSPKGQGRLAGELFF. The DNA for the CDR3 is TGTGCCAGCTCACCGAAAGGACAGGGAAGGTTGGCCGGGGAGCTGTTTTTT. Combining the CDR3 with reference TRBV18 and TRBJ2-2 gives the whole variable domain NAGVMQNPRHLVRRRGQEARLRCSPMKGHSHVYWYRQLPEEGLKFMVYLQKENIIDESGMPKERFSAEFPKEGPSILRIQQVVRGDSAAYFCASSPKGQGRLAGELFFGEGSRLTVL.

The CDR3 sequence is CASSLEGTGANVLTF. Here the CDR3 DNA reads TGCGCCAGCAGCTTGGAAGGGACTGGGGCCAACGTCCTGACTTTC. The chain uses TRBV5-1 and TRBJ2-6; D gene uncertain. Germline V gene data show CDR1 as SGHRS and CDR2 as YFSETQ. The V end lost 0 bases, the J end lost 2 bases, and 6 bases lay between the germline ends. CDR3 length: 15 amino acids.

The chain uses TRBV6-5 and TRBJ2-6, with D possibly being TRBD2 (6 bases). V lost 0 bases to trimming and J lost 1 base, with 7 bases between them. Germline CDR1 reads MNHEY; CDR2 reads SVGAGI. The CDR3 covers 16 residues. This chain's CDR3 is CASSYSRDSGANVLTF. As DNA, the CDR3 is TGTGCCAGCAGTTACTCGCGGGATTCTGGGGCCAACGTCCTGACTTTC.